This T cell receptor (beta chain) was obtained from a study of cytotoxic CD8 clonotypes in ibrutinib-treated CLL. Findings and limits, study-wide: Clonality, elevated at ibrutinib response, dropped back toward baseline at progression.

To note about this clone: Antigen specificity is unknown.

TCRdb's table, derived via immunoSEQ multiplex PCR, lists solely in-frame clones and lacks some. The repertoire holds 300,000 to 400,000 clones, with roughly two thirds as singletons. This CDR3 has 13 amino acids. Trimming took 2 bases from V and 4 from J, leaving 9 bases between them. The germline V gene encodes CDR1 SGHRS and CDR2 YFSETQ. The sample in question was PBMCs, obtained after 36 months of ibrutinib treatment. This TCR was recovered from a human donor with chronic lymphocytic leukemia. This sequence joins TRBV5-1 and TRBJ1-1, with no clear D. The CDR3 DNA is TGCGCCAGCAGCTTAGAGGGTATCACTGAAGCTTTCTTT. It encodes CASSLEGITEAFF.